The 27 T cell receptor beta chains below were found in one sample sequenced in a study of blood T cell repertoires in COVID-19. Clones were read by immunoSEQ multiplex PCR, and TCRdb kept only the in-frame ones, dropping some. This table has roughly 260,000 clones, approximately 80% appearing once. Sequencing used peripheral blood. These receptor sequences come from a woman at least 80 years old with active or convalescent COVID-19.

This sequence joins TRBV18 and TRBJ1-3; D unclear. The CDR3 extends over 15 amino acids. Trimming removed 5 bases from V and 0 bases from J, with 11 bases in between. Germline V CDR1 and CDR2: KGHSH, LQKENI. CDR3 nucleotides: TGTGCCAGCTCAGCCCCGGGAAGCTCTGGAAACACCATATATTTT. Its protein product is CASSAPGSSGNTIYF.

The chain employs TRBV19 and TRBJ1-6; D is perhaps TRBD1 (5 bases). Between the trimmed V and J ends, which lost 5 bases and 4 bases, there was a span of 9 bases. CDR3 length: 14 amino acids. Germline V CDR1 and CDR2: LNHDA, SQIVND (reference sequence). This chain's CDR3 is CASSVAGYNSPLHF. As DNA, the CDR3 is TGTGCCAGTAGTGTCGCAGGGTATAATTCACCCCTCCACTTT.

The chain is built from TRBV6-5 and TRBJ1-6, with D unclear. V gave up 0 bases and J gave up 8 bases, with 11 bases separating them. Germline V lookup: CDR1 MNHEY, CDR2 SVGAGI. The CDR3 spans 15 residues. CDR3 DNA: TGTGCCAGCAGTTACTCGGTCTATTCGGATTCACCCCTCCACTTT. This sequence encodes CASSYSVYSDSPLHF.

The V gene is TRBV19, the J gene TRBJ1-2; TRBD1 matches at 9 bases. V was clipped by 9 bases and J by 8 bases; unmatched bases: 10. The CDR3 sequence is 13 residues long. Germline assignment: CDR1 LNHDA and CDR2 SQIVND (reference sequence). The CDR3 sequence: CASLGGQGKGYTF. CDR3 sequence (DNA): TGTGCCAGCCTTGGGGGACAGGGTAAAGGCTACACCTTC.

The sample holds one count of this clone. The chain employs TRBV7-8 and TRBJ2-2, with TRBD2 matching over 12 bases. Germline CDR1 SGHVS, CDR2 FQNEAQ. The CDR3 sequence is 18 residues long. J lost 1 base, V lost 1 base, and 4 bases had no gene match. This CDR3 reads CASSLVGLAGLNTGELFF. CDR3 in DNA: TGTGCCAGCAGCTTAGTTGGACTAGCGGGGTTGAACACCGGGGAGCTGTTTTTT.

The CDR3 reads CASSLTMNTEAFF. DNA for the CDR3: TGTGCCAGTAGTCTCACAATGAACACTGAAGCTTTCTTT. The chain employs TRBV19 and TRBJ1-1, with no clear D. Germline lookup yields CDR1 LNHDA and CDR2 SQIVND (reference sequence). Trimming pared 5 bases from V and 0 bases from J, leaving 7 bases between. The CDR3 spans 13 residues. Combining the CDR3 with reference TRBV19 and TRBJ1-1 gives the whole variable domain DGGITQSPKYLFRKEGQNVTLSCEQNLNHDAMYWYRQDPGQGLRLIYYSQIVNDFQKGDIAEGYSVSREKKESFPLTVTSAQKNPTAFYLCASSLTMNTEAFFGQGTRLTVV.

V and J are TRBV3-1 (or the pseudogene TRBV3-2) and TRBJ2-7, with D perhaps matching TRBD2 (5 bases). CDR1 is LGHDT and CDR2 is YNNKEL in the germline V gene (reference sequence). V lost 0 bases, J lost 5 bases, and 14 bases lay in between. This CDR3 has 15 amino acids. In nucleotides, the CDR3 is TGTGCCAGCAGCCAAGAGACCGGGATTACCGACGAGCAGTACTTC. It is translated as CASSQETGITDEQYF.

The CDR3 bases are TGTGCCAGCTCACCGAGACAGGGGGCAACTGAAGCTTTCTTT. This translates into CASSPRQGATEAFF. The chain recombines TRBV18 with TRBJ1-1, with 10 bases aligning to TRBD1. The CDR3 consists of 14 residues. V lost 3 bases, J lost 5 bases, and 3 bases stayed unmatched. Germline V CDR1 and CDR2: KGHSH, LQKENI.

This clone has just one count. The gene calls are TRBV28 and TRBJ1-5; TRBD1 aligns across 9 bases. CDR3 length equals 15 residues. With V trimmed by 0 bases and J by 5 bases, 2 bases remained unmatched. Germline V CDR1 and CDR2: MDHEN, SYDVKM. The CDR3 DNA is TGTGCCAGCAGTTTATGGACAGGGGGAGATCAGCCCCAGCATTTT. This encodes CASSLWTGGDQPQHF. The full variable domain, in which reference TRBV28 and TRBJ1-5 provide the parts outside the CDR3, is DVKVTQSSRYLVKRTGEKVFLECVQDMDHENMFWYRQDPGLGLRLIYFSYDVKMKEKGDIPEGYSVSREKKERFSLILESASTNQTSMYLCASSLWTGGDQPQHFGDGTRLSIL.

The chain is built from TRBV5-6 and TRBJ2-5, with D unclear. Deletions cut 2 bases from V and 5 bases from J, with 10 bases between. The germline CDR1 and CDR2 sequences are SGHDT and YYEEEE. The CDR3 is 13 residues long. The CDR3 here is CASSFGRRETQYF. CDR3 in DNA: TGTGCCAGCAGCTTTGGTCGGCGGGAGACCCAGTACTTC.

DNA for the CDR3: TGTGCCAGCAGCCAGCGACAGGGCCGGGCTCGGTACTTC. Its translation is CASSQRQGRARYF. The chain recombines TRBV3-1 (or the pseudogene TRBV3-2) with TRBJ2-7, with 7 bases that match TRBD1. Germline-derived CDR1 and CDR2 are LGHDT and YNNKEL (reference sequence). CDR3 length equals 13 residues. The trim removed 3 bases at V and 12 bases at J, leaving 11 bases unmatched.

DNA for the CDR3: TGTGCCAGCTCACCCCAGCCAACAGGGAGCTCCTACGAGCAGTACTTC. Protein: CASSPQPTGSSYEQYF. The chain links TRBV18 to TRBJ2-7; a weak D match, TRBD1 (6 bases). There are 16 residues in the CDR3. Deletions cut 3 bases from V and 0 bases from J, with 15 bases between. Germline CDR1 reads KGHSH; CDR2 reads LQKENI. The whole variable domain, filled in from reference TRBV18 and TRBJ2-7, reads NAGVMQNPRHLVRRRGQEARLRCSPMKGHSHVYWYRQLPEEGLKFMVYLQKENIIDESGMPKERFSAEFPKEGPSILRIQQVVRGDSAAYFCASSPQPTGSSYEQYFGPGTRLTVT.

The chain carries TRBV7-9 and TRBJ2-6; 8 nucleotides align to TRBD1. CDR1 and CDR2 from the germline V gene are SEHNR and FQNEAQ (reference sequence). With V trimmed by 1 base and J by 3 bases, 8 bases remained unmatched. The CDR3 is 18 residues long. The DNA for the CDR3 is TGTGCCAGCAGCTTAGGGGCGGCAGGGGGCATTGGGGCCAACGTCCTGACTTTC. It codes for CASSLGAAGGIGANVLTF.

CDR3 region: CASSLGLGGAGQETQYF. CDR3 DNA: TGCGCCAGCAGCTTGGGGTTAGGAGGGGCAGGTCAAGAGACCCAGTACTTC. This chain connects TRBV5-1 to TRBJ2-5, with TRBD2 as a possible D gene (6 bases). The CDR3 consists of 17 residues. V dropped 0 bases and J dropped 2 bases, with 17 bases sitting between them. From germline, CDR1 is SGHRS and CDR2 YFSETQ.

V gene TRBV5-1 combines with J gene TRBJ1-6; TRBD1 matches at 7 bases. Germline V gene data show CDR1 as SGHRS and CDR2 as YFSETQ. There are 14 residues in the CDR3. The trim removed 4 bases at V and 5 bases at J, leaving 3 bases unmatched. For the CDR3, the DNA is TGCGCCAGCAGCATGACAGGGAATAATTCACCCCTCCACTTT. As protein: CASSMTGNNSPLHF.

The chain is built from TRBV6-5 and TRBJ1-2; 8 nucleotides align to TRBD1. This CDR3 is built from 12 residues. From germline, CDR1 is MNHEY and CDR2 SVGAGI. V was pared by 9 bases and J by 8 bases, with 8 bases of the junction left unmatched. In nucleotides, the CDR3 is TGTGCCAGTGGACGACAGGGGTCCGGCTACACCTTC. It encodes CASGRQGSGYTF.

J is TRBJ1-2 and V is TRBV19; possibly TRBD1 for D (5 bases). The V and J ends lost 7 bases and 1 base respectively, with 22 bases between them. Germline loops: CDR1 LNHDA, CDR2 SQIVND (reference sequence). The CDR3 has 17 residues. The CDR3 sequence is CASTPGAGTPGNYGYTF. The CDR3 region has the DNA TGTGCCAGTACCCCTGGGGCAGGAACGCCTGGTAACTATGGCTACACCTTC.

The V and J genes are TRBV5-8 and TRBJ1-5; D not certain. The V end was cut by 0 bases, the J end by 7 bases, with 11 bases between. Germline lookup yields CDR1 SGHTS and CDR2 YDEGEE. CDR3 length equals 14 residues. The CDR3 reads CASSLVGRDQPQHF. CDR3 nucleotide sequence: TGTGCCAGCAGCTTGGTGGGGAGAGACCAGCCCCAGCATTTT.

The chain recombines TRBV18 with TRBJ2-3, with D perhaps TRBD1 (5 bases). The CDR3 runs to 13 residues. CDR1 is KGHSH and CDR2 is LQKENI in the germline V gene. Trimming cost V 4 bases and J 1 base, with 6 bases left between them. The CDR3 coding sequence is TGTGCCAGCTCACAAGGGGGCACAGATACGCAGTATTTT. Its protein is CASSQGGTDTQYF.

The rearrangement links TRBV3-1 (or the pseudogene TRBV3-2) to TRBJ1-3; 7 bases agree with TRBD1. This CDR3 is 14 amino acids long. CDR1 is LGHDT and CDR2 is YNNKEL in the germline V gene (reference sequence). Losses at the gene ends were 1 base for V and 3 bases for J; bases not matched to a gene: 0. The CDR3, as DNA: TGTGCCAGCAGCCAAGGACAGGGTGGAAACACCATATATTTT. Its translation is CASSQGQGGNTIYF.

This clone has just one count. The genes are TRBV9 and TRBJ2-1; 7 bases match TRBD1. With V trimmed by 2 bases and J by 4 bases, 15 bases remained unmatched. Germline CDR1 is SGDLS and CDR2 is YYNGEE. This CDR3 is built from 18 residues. DNA for the CDR3: TGTGCCAGCAGCGTTAGATTTTCGGGACAGACGATTTACAATGAGCAGTTCTTC. Its protein is CASSVRFSGQTIYNEQFF.

This rearrangement joins TRBV2 to TRBJ1-4, with 8 bases matching TRBD1. The CDR3 sequence is 14 residues long. From germline, CDR1 is SNHLY and CDR2 FYNNEI. V dropped 6 bases and J dropped 7; count of bases not matched to a gene: 7. In DNA form, the CDR3 reads TGTGCCAGCAGACCGGGACAGGTCTCTGAAAAACTGTTTTTT. Translating gives CASRPGQVSEKLFF.

The gene calls are TRBV14 and TRBJ1-6; a weak D match, TRBD1 (5 bases). Trimming pared 4 bases from V and 4 bases from J, leaving 8 bases between. CDR1 and CDR2 from the germline V gene are SGHDN and FVKESK. The CDR3 covers 14 residues. The CDR3 DNA follows: TGTGCCAGCAGCCTAGGACAATATAATTCACCCCTCCACTTT. This sequence encodes CASSLGQYNSPLHF.

As concerns this clone: Other nucleotide sequences in the sample specify the same CDR3. This rearrangement joins TRBV18 to TRBJ2-2; no clear D. This CDR3 is built from 14 residues. In germline, CDR1 is KGHSH, CDR2 LQKENI. With 3 bases removed from V and 3 bases from J, the gap between germline ends came to 8 bases. CDR3 amino acids: CASSPRRDTGELFF. CDR3 DNA sequence: TGTGCCAGCTCACCGCGCCGGGACACCGGGGAGCTGTTTTTT.

The chain is built from TRBV5-4 and TRBJ2-1; D uncertain. V lost 4 bases and J lost 0, with 14 bases in between. This CDR3 has 16 residues. In germline, CDR1 is SGHNT, CDR2 YYREEE (reference sequence). The CDR3 loop is CASSPSGGSSYNEQFF. DNA for the CDR3: TGTGCCAGCAGCCCTAGTGGCGGAAGCTCCTACAATGAGCAGTTCTTC.

In DNA form, the CDR3 reads TGTGCCAGCAGCTTGGACAGGGGGTCTAGCACAGATACGCAGTATTTT. Translating gives CASSLDRGSSTDTQYF. V and J are TRBV13 and TRBJ2-3; 10 bases are a match to TRBD1. The CDR3 is 16 amino acids. Unmatched junction bases numbered 3, after V lost 3 bases and J lost 0 bases. Germline loops: CDR1 PRHDT, CDR2 FYEKMQ (reference sequence).

The chain has TRBV7-2 and TRBJ2-5; 8 bases fit TRBD1. The V gene end was trimmed by 4 bases and the J gene end by 5 bases; junction bases not matched to a gene: 9. In germline, CDR1 is SGHTA, CDR2 FQGNSA. The CDR3 runs to 15 residues. The CDR3 DNA reads as TGTGCCAGCAGCTCATACGGACAGGGACGGGAGACCCAGTACTTC. This translates into CASSSYGQGRETQYF.